A selection of T cell receptor beta chains follows, all from one sample in a study of T cells in localized non-small cell lung cancer. Using immunoSEQ multiplex PCR, the repertoire was profiled, and TCRdb retains in-frame clones only, with some absent. Of around 25,000 clones in the sample, approximately 83% are singletons; the top ten hold roughly 6.2%. This specimen consisted of peripheral blood, obtained before any cancer treatment. The receptor set was obtained from a male donor aged 60 or over with stage II squamous cell lung carcinoma. Both conserved end residues are part of each CDR3. A D gene is named only where the DNA matches it firmly. Clone sizes are given selectively: once, few, many, or a class where the clone is expanded.

d_call j_call v_call clone_size cdr3_aa cdr3_nt
TRBD1 TRBJ2-1 TRBV10-3 . CAITPQGARNEQFF TGTGCCATCACTCCACAGGGGGCACGGAATGAGCAGTTCTTC
TRBD1 TRBJ2-7 TRBV4-3 . CASSQDRDLGEQYF TGCGCCAGCAGCCAGGACAGGGATCTCGGCGAGCAGTACTTC
. TRBJ2-3 TRBV5-1 . CASSLAGTMTDTQYF TGCGCCAGCAGCTTGGCCGGGACAATGACAGATACGCAGTATTTT
. TRBJ2-3 TRBV7-3 once CASSIPGTADTDTQYF TGTGCCAGCAGCATCCCCGGGACGGCGGACACAGATACGCAGTATTTT
. TRBJ2-2 TRBV19 . CASSIVGGGELFF TGTGCCAGTAGTATAGTAGGGGGTGGGGAGCTGTTTTTT
. TRBJ1-6 TRBV29-1 few CSVRQTENSPLHF TGCAGCGTCCGACAGACAGAAAATTCACCCCTCCACTTT
. TRBJ1-5 TRBV19 . CASSSRRGGNQPQHF TGTGCCAGTAGTTCCCGGCGGGGCGGCAATCAGCCCCAGCATTTT
. TRBJ2-7 TRBV7-9 . CASSLAQTEQYF TGTGCCAGCAGCTTAGCGCAGACAGAGCAGTACTTC
. TRBJ2-2 TRBV10-2 . CASRGGPDTGELFF TGCGCCAGCCGTGGGGGGCCCGACACCGGGGAGCTGTTTTTT
. TRBJ1-1 TRBV11-2 . CASSVQGNTEAFF TGTGCCAGCAGCGTCCAGGGGAACACTGAAGCTTTCTTT
TRBD1 TRBJ2-2 TRBV19 . CASRFFRTGNTGELFF TGTGCCAGTCGGTTCTTTAGGACAGGGAACACCGGGGAGCTGTTTTTT
TRBD2 TRBJ2-3 TRBV5-1 . CASSLAGIAGVRDTQYF TGCGCCAGCAGCTTGGCCGGGATAGCGGGAGTAAGAGATACGCAGTATTTT
. TRBJ1-2 TRBV19 . CASSRGAGSYGYTF TGTGCCAGTAGTAGAGGGGCAGGTAGTTACGGCTACACCTTC
TRBD2 TRBJ2-1 TRBV7-2 . CASSPRGGGIDEQFF TGTGCCAGCAGCCCGCGGGGGGGCGGGATCGATGAGCAGTTCTTC